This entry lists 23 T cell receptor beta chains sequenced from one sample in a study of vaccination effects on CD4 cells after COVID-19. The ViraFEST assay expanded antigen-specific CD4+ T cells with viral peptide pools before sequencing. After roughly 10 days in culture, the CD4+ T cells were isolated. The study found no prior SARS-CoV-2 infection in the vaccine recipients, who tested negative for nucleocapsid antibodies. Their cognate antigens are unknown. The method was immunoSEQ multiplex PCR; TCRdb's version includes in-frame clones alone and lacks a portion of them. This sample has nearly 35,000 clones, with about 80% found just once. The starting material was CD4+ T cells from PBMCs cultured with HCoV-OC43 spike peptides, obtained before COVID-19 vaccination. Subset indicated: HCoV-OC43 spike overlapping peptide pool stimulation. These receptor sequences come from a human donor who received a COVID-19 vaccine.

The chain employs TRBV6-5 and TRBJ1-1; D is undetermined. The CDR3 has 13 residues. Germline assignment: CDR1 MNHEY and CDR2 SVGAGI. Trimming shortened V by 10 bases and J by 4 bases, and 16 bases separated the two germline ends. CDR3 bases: TGTGCCACCGAGACGCCGCTCGTCACTGAAGCTTTCTTT. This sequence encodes CATETPLVTEAFF.

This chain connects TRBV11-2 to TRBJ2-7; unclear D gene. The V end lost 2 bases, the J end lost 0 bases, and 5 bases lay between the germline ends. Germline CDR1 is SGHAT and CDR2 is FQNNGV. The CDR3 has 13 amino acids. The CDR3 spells CASSLQSSYEQYF. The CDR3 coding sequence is TGTGCCAGCAGCTTACAGAGCTCCTACGAGCAGTACTTC. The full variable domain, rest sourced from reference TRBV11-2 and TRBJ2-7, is EAGVAQSPRYKIIEKRQSVAFWCNPISGHATLYWYQQILGQGPKLLIQFQNNGVVDDSQLPKDRFSAERLKGVDSTLKIQPAKLEDSAVYLCASSLQSSYEQYFGPGTRLTVT.

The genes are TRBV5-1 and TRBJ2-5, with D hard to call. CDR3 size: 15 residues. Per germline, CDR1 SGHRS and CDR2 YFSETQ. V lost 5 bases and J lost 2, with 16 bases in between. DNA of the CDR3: TGCGCCAGCAGAGGTACAGCTTCGACTCAAGAGACCCAGTACTTC. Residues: CASRGTASTQETQYF.

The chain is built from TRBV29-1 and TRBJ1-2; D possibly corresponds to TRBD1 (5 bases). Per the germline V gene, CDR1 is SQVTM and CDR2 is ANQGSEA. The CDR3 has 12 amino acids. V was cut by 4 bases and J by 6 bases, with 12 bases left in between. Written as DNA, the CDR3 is TGCAGCGTTGTCGGAGGGGTTCATGGCTACACCTTC. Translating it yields CSVVGGVHGYTF.

The CDR3 DNA reads as TGTGCCAGCAGCTTACAGGGATGGGGCGGCTACACCTTC. The encoded protein is CASSLQGWGGYTF. The genes are TRBV5-5 and TRBJ1-2, with D perhaps matching TRBD1 (6 bases). Germline assignment: CDR1 SGHKS and CDR2 YYEKEE (reference sequence). The CDR3 covers 13 residues. Trimming removed 2 bases from V and 8 bases from J, with 13 bases in between. Looking up the rest from reference TRBV5-5 and TRBJ1-2 gives the full variable domain: DAGVTQSPTHLIKTRGQQVTLRCSPISGHKSVSWYQQVLGQGPQFIFQYYEKEERGRGNFPDRFSARQFPNYSSELNVNALLLGDSALYLCASSLQGWGGYTFGSGTRLTVV.

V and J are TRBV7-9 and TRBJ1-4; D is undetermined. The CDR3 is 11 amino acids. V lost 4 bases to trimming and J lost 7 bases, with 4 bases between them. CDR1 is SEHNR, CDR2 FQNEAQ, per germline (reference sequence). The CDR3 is CASSSSEKLFF. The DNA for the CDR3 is TGTGCCAGCAGCTCGAGTGAAAAACTGTTTTTT.

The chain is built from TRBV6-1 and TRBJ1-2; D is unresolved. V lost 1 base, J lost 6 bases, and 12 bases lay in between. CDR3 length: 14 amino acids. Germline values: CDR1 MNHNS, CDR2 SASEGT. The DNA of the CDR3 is TGTGCCAGCAGTGAAGAGGTAGGAGGAGATGGCTACACCTTC. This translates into CASSEEVGGDGYTF.

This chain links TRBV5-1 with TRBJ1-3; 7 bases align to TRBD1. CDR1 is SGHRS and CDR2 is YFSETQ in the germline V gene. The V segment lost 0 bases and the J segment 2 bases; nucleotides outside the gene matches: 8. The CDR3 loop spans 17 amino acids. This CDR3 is CASSLEGGDRAGNTIYF. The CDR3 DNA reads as TGCGCCAGCAGCTTGGAGGGGGGTGACAGGGCTGGAAACACCATATATTTT.

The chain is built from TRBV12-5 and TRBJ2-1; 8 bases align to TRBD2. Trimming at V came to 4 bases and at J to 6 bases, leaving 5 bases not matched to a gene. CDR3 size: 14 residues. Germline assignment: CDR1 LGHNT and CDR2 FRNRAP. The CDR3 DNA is TGTGCTAGTGGTTACAGCGGGGGTTCCAATGAGCAGTTCTTC. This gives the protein CASGYSGGSNEQFF.

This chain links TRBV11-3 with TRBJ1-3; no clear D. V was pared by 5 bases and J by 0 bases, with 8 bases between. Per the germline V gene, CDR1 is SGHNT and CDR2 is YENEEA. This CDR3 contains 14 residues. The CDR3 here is CASSGYSSGNTIYF. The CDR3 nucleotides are TGTGCCAGCAGCGGATACAGCTCTGGAAACACCATATATTTT. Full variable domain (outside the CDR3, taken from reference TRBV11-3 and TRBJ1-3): EAGVVQSPRYKIIEKKQPVAFWCNPISGHNTLYWYLQNLGQGPELLIRYENEEAVDDSQLPKDRFSAERLKGVDSTLKIQPAELGDSAVYLCASSGYSSGNTIYFGEGSWLTVV.

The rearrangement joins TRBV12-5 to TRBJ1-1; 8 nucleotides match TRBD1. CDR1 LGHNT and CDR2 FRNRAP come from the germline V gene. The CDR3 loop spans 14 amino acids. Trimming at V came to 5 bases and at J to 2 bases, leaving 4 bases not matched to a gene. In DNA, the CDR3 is TGTGCTAGTGGTCTCGGGACAGGTAACACTGAAGCTTTCTTT. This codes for CASGLGTGNTEAFF.

In DNA form, the CDR3 reads TGTGCCAGTACCTCACGACGGCAGGGAAACACCATATATTTT. It is translated as CASTSRRQGNTIYF. The V call is TRBV19, the J call TRBJ1-3; D is unclear. CDR1 is LNHDA and CDR2 is SQIVND in the germline V gene (reference sequence). This CDR3 comprises 14 residues. Trimming shortened V by 7 bases and J by 4 bases, and 14 bases separated the two germline ends.

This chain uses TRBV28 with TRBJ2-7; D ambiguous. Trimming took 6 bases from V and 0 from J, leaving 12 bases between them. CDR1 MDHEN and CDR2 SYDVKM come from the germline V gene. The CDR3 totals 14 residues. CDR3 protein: CASRPHPSSYEQYF. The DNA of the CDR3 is TGTGCCAGCAGGCCCCACCCATCCTCCTACGAGCAGTACTTC.

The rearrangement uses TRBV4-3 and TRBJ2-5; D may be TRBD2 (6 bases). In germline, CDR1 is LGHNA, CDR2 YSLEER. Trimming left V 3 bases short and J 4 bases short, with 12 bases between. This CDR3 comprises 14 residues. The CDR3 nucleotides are TGCGCCAGCAGCCAGGACGGGGGATCAGAGACCCAGTACTTC. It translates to CASSQDGGSETQYF.

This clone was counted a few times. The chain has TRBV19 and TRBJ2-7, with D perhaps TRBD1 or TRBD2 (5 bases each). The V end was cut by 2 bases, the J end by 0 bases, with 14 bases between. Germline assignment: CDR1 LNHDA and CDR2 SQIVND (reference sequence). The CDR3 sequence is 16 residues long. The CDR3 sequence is CASSISGARSSYEQYF. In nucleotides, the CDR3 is TGTGCCAGTAGTATATCCGGGGCTAGGAGCTCCTACGAGCAGTACTTC.

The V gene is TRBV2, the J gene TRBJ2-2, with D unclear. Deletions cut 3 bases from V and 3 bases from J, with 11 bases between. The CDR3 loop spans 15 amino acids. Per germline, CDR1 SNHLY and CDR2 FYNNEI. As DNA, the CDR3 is TGTGCCAGCAGTGATTTGGGTATGCACACCGGGGAGCTGTTTTTT. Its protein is CASSDLGMHTGELFF.

CDR3 residues: CASRAPGGETDTQYF. For the CDR3, the DNA is TGTGCCAGCAGGGCCCCTGGGGGGGAAACAGATACGCAGTATTTT. The chain is built from TRBV28 and TRBJ2-3, with 7 nucleotides matching TRBD2. Looked up from germline, CDR1 is MDHEN and CDR2 is SYDVKM. Trimming took 6 bases from V and 3 from J; bases not matched to a gene: 9. The CDR3 covers 15 residues.

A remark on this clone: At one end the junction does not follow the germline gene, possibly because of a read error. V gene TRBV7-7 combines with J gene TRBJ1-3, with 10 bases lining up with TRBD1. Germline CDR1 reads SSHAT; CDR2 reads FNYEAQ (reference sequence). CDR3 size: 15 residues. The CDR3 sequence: CASSMGTGVGNTIYF. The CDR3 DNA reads TGTGCTAGCAGCATGGGGACAGGGGTTGGAAACACCATATATTTT.

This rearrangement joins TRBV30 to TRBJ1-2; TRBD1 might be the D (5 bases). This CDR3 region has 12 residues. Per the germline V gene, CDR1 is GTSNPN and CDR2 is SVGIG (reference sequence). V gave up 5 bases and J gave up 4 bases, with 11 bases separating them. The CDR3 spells CAWQGATYGYTF. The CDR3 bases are TGTGCCTGGCAAGGGGCGACCTATGGCTACACCTTC.

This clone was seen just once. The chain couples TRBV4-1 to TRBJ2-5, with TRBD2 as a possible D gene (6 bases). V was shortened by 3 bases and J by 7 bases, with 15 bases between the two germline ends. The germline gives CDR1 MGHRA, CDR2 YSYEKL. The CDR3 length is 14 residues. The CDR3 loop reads CASSQETVGGTQYF. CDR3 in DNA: TGCGCCAGCAGCCAGGAGACAGTGGGGGGGACCCAGTACTTC.

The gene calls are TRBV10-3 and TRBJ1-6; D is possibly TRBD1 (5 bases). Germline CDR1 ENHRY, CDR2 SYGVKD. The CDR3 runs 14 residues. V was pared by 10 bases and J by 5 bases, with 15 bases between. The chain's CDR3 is CATREGTNNSPLHF. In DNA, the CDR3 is TGTGCCACCAGGGAAGGGACGAATAATTCACCCCTCCACTTT.

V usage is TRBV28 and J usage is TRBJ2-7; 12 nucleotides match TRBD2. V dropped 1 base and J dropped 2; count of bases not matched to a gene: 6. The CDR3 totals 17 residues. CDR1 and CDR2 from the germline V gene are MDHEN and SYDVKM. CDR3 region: CASSLLDASGRAYEQYF. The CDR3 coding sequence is TGTGCCAGCAGTTTATTAGACGCTAGCGGGAGGGCCTACGAGCAGTACTTC. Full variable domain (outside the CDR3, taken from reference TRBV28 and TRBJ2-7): DVKVTQSSRYLVKRTGEKVFLECVQDMDHENMFWYRQDPGLGLRLIYFSYDVKMKEKGDIPEGYSVSREKKERFSLILESASTNQTSMYLCASSLLDASGRAYEQYFGPGTRLTVT.

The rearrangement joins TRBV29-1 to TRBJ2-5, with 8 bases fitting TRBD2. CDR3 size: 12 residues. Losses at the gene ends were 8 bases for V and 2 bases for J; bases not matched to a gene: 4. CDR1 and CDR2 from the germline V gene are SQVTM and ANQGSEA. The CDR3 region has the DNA TGCAGCTTCGGCGGGGGGCAAGAGACCCAGTACTTC. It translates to CSFGGGQETQYF.